This entry describes one T cell receptor (beta chain). Its recognized antigen is unknown. Qualities for individual bases were not recorded, and no much larger clone is one base off. Library prep was done by the immunoSEQ multiplex PCR assay. TCRdb obtained this table from immuneACCESS and retained in-frame rearrangements with V and J assigned. These tables miss some clones; where compared with another copy, unresolved V genes account for less than half of the shortfall, and the remainder is unexplained. The sample table lists approximately 76,000 clones, about 97% of them with a count of one. Jointly, the top ten make up more than 0.15% of the sample. This sample is drawn from a study of technical replicates of blood from a handful of donors (dated by TCRdb to about 2017). The receptor's source is a human donor in good health. Input material: T cells isolated from PBMCs.

The nucleotide sequence is given as TGTGCCAGCAGTTTGAGGCTAGATACGCAGTATTTT. Its amino acids are CASSLRLDTQYF. The chain uses TRBV28 and TRBJ2-3, with the identity of the D gene unclear. The CDR3 holds 12 amino acids from the cysteine to the phenylalanine. The retained sequence is limited to the CDR3, 36 bases, with the frame set at the first base. The CDR1 and CDR2 encoded by the germline V gene are MDHEN and SYDVKM. The junction carries 6 bases between V and J, which are trimmed by 3 bases and 5 bases respectively.